This paragraph covers one TCR beta chain sequence. What it binds is not known. These data are taken from a study of T-cell reconstitution after alpha-beta-depleted transplantation in children. Findings and limits, study-wide: A year had passed since transplant, and T-cell counts and diversity by then came mostly from newly produced T cells. It was reported that alpha-beta T cells came from several hundred expanded graft clones (about two months after transplant).

CDR3 length: 16 residues. The V and J ends lost 6 bases and 2 bases respectively, with 19 bases between them. Germline V gene data show CDR1 as MNHNS and CDR2 as SASEGT. For TCRbeta, the library was prepared with unique molecular identifiers. TCRdb reanalysed the PCR reads using MiXCR and keeps one entry per CDR3 protein. The table has fewer than 450,000 distinct CDR3 sequences, 15% to 20% seen once. The sequence derives from a male patient aged 2-15 years who had a stem cell transplant for acute lymphoblastic leukemia, so the T cells may come from the graft donor. This chain uses TRBV6-1 with TRBJ1-2, with D possibly being TRBD1 (5 bases). The input for sequencing was PBMCs, mostly from graft donor cells, taken 360 days after TCRalphabeta/CD19-depleted stem cell transplant. CDR3 nucleotides: TGTGCCAGCAGCCGAAAGGACACATCGCAAAACTATGGCTACACCTTC. Encoded protein: CASSRKDTSQNYGYTF.